This paragraph reports one T cell receptor (beta chain). Original processing notes: Amplification of reference gene primers was used by the study to estimate nucleated cell counts. Repertoires were generated with immunoSEQ multiplex PCR, while TCRdb's copy carries only in-frame clones and drops some. Clone size and V and J calls were adopted from that table, with D and trimming inferred from the DNA. The sample consists of approximately 190,000 clones, around nine tenths of them appearing once. Germline CDR1 SGHDT, CDR2 YYEEEE. CDR3 length equals 15 residues. V lost 0 bases and J lost 8; bases outside the gene matches: 7. This sample stems from a study of blood T cell repertoires in COVID-19. Study in general: Acute-phase and convalescent COVID-19 samples originated in the United States, Italy and Spain. From T cells, B-cell-depleted T cells, or PBMCs came the material, which was cDNA or gDNA.

The V call is TRBV5-6, the J call TRBJ1-2; 10 bases line up with TRBD1. This receptor was obtained from a man in his 70s with active or convalescent COVID-19. Material: peripheral blood. This CDR3 reads CASSLVSGQGRGYTF. The CDR3, as DNA: TGTGCCAGCAGCTTGGTCTCGGGACAGGGGCGCGGCTACACCTTC.